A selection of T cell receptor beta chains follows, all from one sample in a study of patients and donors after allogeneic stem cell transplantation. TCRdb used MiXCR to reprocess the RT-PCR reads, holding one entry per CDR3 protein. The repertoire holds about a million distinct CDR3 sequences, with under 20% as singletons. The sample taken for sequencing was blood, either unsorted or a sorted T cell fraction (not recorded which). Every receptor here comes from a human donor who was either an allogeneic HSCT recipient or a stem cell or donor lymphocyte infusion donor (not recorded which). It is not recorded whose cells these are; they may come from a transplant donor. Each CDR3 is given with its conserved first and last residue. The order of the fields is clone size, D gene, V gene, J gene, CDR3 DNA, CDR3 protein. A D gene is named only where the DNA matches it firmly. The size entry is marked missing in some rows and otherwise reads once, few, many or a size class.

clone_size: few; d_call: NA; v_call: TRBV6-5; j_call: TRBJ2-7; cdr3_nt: TGTGCCAGCAGTTACAATGTGGGGAAGGCCTACGAGCAGTACTTC; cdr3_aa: CASSYNVGKAYEQYF
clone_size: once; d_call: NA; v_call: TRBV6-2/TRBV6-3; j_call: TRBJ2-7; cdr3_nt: TGTGCCAGTGTGGTGAGTTTGGGACGGGGCGAGCAGTACTTC; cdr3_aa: CASVVSLGRGEQYF
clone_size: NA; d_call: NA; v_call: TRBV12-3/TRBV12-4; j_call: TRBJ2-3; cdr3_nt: TGTGCCAGCAGTTTCTTTAGCCTGCGGGATAGCACAGATACGCAGTATTTT; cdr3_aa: CASSFFSLRDSTDTQYF
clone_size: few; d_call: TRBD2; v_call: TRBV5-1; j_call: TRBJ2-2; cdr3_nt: TGCGCCAGCAGCCACGGACTAGCGGGAAACACCGGGGAGCTGTTTTTT; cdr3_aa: CASSHGLAGNTGELFF
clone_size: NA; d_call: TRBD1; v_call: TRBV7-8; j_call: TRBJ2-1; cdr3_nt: TGTGCCAGCGGGCGGACAGGCTACAATGAGCAGTTCTTC; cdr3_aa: CASGRTGYNEQFF
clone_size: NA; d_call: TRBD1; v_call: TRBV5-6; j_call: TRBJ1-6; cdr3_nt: TGTGCCAGCAGCCTCCCGGGACAGAAGATTTCACCCCTCCACTTT; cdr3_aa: CASSLPGQKISPLHF
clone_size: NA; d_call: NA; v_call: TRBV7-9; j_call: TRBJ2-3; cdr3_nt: TGTGCCAGCAGCTTTGACACGACTAGCACAGATACGCAGTATTTT; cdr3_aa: CASSFDTTSTDTQYF
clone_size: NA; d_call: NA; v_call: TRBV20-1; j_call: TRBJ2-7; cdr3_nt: TGCAGTGCTAGAGATTTGGGGGGCGAGCAGTACTTC; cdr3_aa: CSARDLGGEQYF
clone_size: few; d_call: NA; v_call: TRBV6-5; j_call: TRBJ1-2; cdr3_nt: TGTGCCAGCAGTTCCCGGGACGAAGGGGGGCTCCACTATGGCTACACCTTC; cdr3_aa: CASSSRDEGGLHYGYTF
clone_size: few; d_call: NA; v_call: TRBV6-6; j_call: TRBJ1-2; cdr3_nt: TGTGCCGGAGGTGGAGGGGCTAACTATGGCTACACCTTC; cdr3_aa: CAGGGGANYGYTF
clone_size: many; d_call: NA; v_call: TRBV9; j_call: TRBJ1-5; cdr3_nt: TGTGCCAGCAGCGTGGGGGGAGGCGACAATCAGCCCCAGCATTTT; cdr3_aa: CASSVGGGDNQPQHF
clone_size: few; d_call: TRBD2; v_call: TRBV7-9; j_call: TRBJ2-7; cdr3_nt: TGTGCCAGCAGCTTACGGATAGCGGGAGACAACTACGAGCAGTACTTC; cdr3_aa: CASSLRIAGDNYEQYF
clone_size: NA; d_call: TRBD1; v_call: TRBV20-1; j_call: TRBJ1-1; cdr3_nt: TGCAGTGCTTTCCAGGGGGCAGCCACTGAAGCTTTCTTT; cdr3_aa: CSAFQGAATEAFF
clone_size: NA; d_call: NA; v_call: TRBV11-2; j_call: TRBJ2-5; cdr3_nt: TGTGCCAGCAGCCCCCTACAGGGCTCCCAAGAGACCCAGTACTTC; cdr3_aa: CASSPLQGSQETQYF
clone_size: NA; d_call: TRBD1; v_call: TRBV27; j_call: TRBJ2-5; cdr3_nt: TGTGCCAGCAAAGGTATTGGGACAGGCTACCAAGAGACCCAGTACTTC; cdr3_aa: CASKGIGTGYQETQYF
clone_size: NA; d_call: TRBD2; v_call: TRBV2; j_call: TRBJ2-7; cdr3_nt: TGTGCCAGCAGTGGGACTGGACTAGCGGGAATATACGAGCAGTACTTC; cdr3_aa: CASSGTGLAGIYEQYF
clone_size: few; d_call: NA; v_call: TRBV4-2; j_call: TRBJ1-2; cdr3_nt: TGTGCCAGCAGCCAAGAGTCCCTTAACTATGGCTACACCTTC; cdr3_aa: CASSQESLNYGYTF
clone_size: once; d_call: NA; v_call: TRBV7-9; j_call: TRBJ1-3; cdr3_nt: TGTGCCAGCAGCTTAGCGCAAGCACGTTTCTCTGGAAACACCATATATTTT; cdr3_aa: CASSLAQARFSGNTIYF
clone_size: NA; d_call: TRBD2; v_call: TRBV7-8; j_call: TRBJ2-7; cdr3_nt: TGTGCCAGCAGCTTAGTTGGCGGGAGGGTCCCGTACGAGCAGTACTTC; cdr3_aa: CASSLVGGRVPYEQYF
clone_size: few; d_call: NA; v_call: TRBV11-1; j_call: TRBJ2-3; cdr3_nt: TGTGCCAGCAGCTTCGGGTTAAGGTTTCTGGAGCCTACAGATACGCAGTATTTT; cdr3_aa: CASSFGLRFLEPTDTQYF
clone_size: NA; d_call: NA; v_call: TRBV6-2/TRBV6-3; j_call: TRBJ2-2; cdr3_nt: TGTGCCAGCAGTTATGCTACCGGGATTTTTAACACCGGGGAGCTGTTTTTT; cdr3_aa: CASSYATGIFNTGELFF
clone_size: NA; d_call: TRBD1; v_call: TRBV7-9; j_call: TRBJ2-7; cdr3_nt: TGTGCCAGCAGCCATCGGGACAGAGTTCACGAGCAGTACTTC; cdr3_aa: CASSHRDRVHEQYF
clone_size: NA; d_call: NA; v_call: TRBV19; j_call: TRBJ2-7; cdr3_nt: TGTGCCAGTAGTATAGGAGGATTATACGAGCAGTACTTC; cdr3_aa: CASSIGGLYEQYF
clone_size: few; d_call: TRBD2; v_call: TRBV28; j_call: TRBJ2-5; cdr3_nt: TGTGCCAGCAGACTAGCGGGGATAGAGACCCAGTACTTC; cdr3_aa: CASRLAGIETQYF
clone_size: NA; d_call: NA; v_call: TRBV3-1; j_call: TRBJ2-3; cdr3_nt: TGTGCCAGCAGCCACGACCGCGCCGGTTCTACACGGGATACGCAGTATTTT; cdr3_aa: CASSHDRAGSTRDTQYF
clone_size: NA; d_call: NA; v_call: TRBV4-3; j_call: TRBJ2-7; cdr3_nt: TGCGCCAGCAGCCAAGAGGAGGGATCCTACGAGCAGTACTTC; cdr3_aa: CASSQEEGSYEQYF
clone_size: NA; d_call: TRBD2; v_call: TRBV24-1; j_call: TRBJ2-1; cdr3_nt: TGTGCCACCAGTGAAAATAGCGGGAACCCCTACAATGAGCAGTTCTTC; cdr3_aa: CATSENSGNPYNEQFF
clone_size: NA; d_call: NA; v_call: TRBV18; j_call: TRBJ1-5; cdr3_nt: TGTGCCAGCTCACCCCCGGGACTCACCTTCGGACAGCCCCAGCATTTT; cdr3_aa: CASSPPGLTFGQPQHF
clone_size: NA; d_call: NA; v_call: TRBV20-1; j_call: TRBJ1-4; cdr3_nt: TGCAGTGCCGACGAAAGTATAGATAATGAAAAACTGTTTTTT; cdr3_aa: CSADESIDNEKLFF
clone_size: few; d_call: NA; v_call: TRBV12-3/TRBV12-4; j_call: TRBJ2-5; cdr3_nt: TGTGCCAGCAGTTCAGGAGATAAAAGGTCGGGGAAAGAGACCCAGTACTTC; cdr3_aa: CASSSGDKRSGKETQYF
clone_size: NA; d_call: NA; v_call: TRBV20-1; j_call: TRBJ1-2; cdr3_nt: TGCAGTGCCAACGGGGGCTATGGCTACACCTTC; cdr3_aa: CSANGGYGYTF
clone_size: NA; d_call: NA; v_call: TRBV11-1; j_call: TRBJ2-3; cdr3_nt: TGTGCCAGCAGCTTAATCGGGCGACAGTCTTCGGGCACAGATACGCAGTATTTT; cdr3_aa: CASSLIGRQSSGTDTQYF
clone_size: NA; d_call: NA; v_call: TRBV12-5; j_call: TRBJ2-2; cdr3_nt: TGTGCTAGTGCCAAGACAGGCGGGGAGCTGTTTTTT; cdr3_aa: CASAKTGGELFF
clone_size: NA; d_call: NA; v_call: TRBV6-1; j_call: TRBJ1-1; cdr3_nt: TGTGCCAGCAGTGACCGGGGTTCGAACACTGAAGCTTTCTTT; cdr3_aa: CASSDRGSNTEAFF
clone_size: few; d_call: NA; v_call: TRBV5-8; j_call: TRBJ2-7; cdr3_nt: TGTGCCAGCAGGGAAGGATGGGACACCTCCTACGAGCAGTACTTC; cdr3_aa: CASREGWDTSYEQYF
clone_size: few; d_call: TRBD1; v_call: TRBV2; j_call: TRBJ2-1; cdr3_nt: TGTGCCAGCAATAGACCGGGACAGGGTCGGCAGTTCTTC; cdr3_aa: CASNRPGQGRQFF
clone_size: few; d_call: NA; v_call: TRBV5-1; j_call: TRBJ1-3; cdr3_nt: TGCGCCAGCAGACGGGACCCAAGCTCTGGAAACACCATATATTTT; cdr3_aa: CASRRDPSSGNTIYF
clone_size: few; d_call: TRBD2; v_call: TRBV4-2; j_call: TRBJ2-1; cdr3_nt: TGTGCCAGCAGCTCAAGACTAGCGGGGGTGGGTGAGCAGTTCTTC; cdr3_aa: CASSSRLAGVGEQFF
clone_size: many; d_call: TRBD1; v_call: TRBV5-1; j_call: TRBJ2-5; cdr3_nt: TGCGCCAGCAGCTGGGGGACAGTTCAAGAGACCCAGTACTTC; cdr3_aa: CASSWGTVQETQYF
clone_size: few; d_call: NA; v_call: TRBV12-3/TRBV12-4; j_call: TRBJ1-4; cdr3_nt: TGTGCCAGACCCGAGGAGGGGCAGAATGAAAAACTGTTTTTT; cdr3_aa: CARPEEGQNEKLFF
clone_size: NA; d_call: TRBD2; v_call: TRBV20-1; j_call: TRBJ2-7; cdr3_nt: TGCAGTGCTAGAGATTTCGGGACTAGTCCCTACGAGCAGTACTTC; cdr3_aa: CSARDFGTSPYEQYF
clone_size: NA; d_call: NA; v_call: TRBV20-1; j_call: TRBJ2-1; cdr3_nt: TGCAGTGCTAACGACCCTACAGGGTCCAATGAGCAGTTCTTC; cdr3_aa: CSANDPTGSNEQFF
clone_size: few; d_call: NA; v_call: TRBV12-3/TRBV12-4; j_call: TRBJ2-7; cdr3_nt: TGTGCCAGCAGTATGGGGACAACTCCTTATGGCGAGCAGTACTTC; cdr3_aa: CASSMGTTPYGEQYF
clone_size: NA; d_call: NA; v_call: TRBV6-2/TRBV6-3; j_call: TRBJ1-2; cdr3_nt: TGTGCCAGCAGTTACGGCAGGGAGGATGGCTACACCTTC; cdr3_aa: CASSYGREDGYTF
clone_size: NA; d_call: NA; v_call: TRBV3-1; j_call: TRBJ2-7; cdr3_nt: TGTGCCAGCGCACTAGGCAACGAGCAGTACTTC; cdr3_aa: CASALGNEQYF
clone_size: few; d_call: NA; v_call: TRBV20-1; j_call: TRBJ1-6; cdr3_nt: TGCAGTGCCCTTGAGGGGAGCATGTCACCCTATAATTCACCCCTCCACTTT; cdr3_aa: CSALEGSMSPYNSPLHF
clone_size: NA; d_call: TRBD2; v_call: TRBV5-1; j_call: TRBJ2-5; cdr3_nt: TGCGCCAGCAGCTTCGGCGGGGGGGATGAGACCCAGTACTTC; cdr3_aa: CASSFGGGDETQYF
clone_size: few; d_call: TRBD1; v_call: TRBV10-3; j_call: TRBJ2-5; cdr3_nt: TGTGCCATCAGGGAACAGGGGCTGGAGACCCAGTACTTC; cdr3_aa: CAIREQGLETQYF
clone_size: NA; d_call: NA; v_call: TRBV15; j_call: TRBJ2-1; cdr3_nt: TGTGCCACCAGCAGGCCGACTGGACTCCGACATGAGCAGTTCTTC; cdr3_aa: CATSRPTGLRHEQFF
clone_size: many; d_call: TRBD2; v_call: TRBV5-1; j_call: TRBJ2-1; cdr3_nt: TGCGCCAGCAGCTTGGGGACTAGCCCGGGGAATGAGCAGTTCTTC; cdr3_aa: CASSLGTSPGNEQFF
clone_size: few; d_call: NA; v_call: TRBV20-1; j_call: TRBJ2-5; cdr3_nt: TGCAGTGCTAGAAACTGGACAGTATACCAAGAGACCCAGTACTTC; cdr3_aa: CSARNWTVYQETQYF
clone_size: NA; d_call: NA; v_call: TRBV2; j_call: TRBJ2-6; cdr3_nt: TGTGCCAGCAGTGAGTTTAGGGGGACTGGGGCCAACGTCCTGACTTTC; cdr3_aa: CASSEFRGTGANVLTF
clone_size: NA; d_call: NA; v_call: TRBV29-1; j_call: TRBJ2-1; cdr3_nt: TGCAGCGTTGGGGTCAACCGGGCCCACAATGAGCAGTTCTTC; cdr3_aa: CSVGVNRAHNEQFF
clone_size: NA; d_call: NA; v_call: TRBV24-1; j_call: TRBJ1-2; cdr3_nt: TGTGCCACCAGTCTGGTTGCTTTCGTACTGTATGGCTACACCTTC; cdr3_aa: CATSLVAFVLYGYTF
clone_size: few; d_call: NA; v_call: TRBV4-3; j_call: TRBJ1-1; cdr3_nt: TGCGCCAGCAGCCAAGAATCGGAGAACACTGAAGCTTTCTTT; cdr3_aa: CASSQESENTEAFF